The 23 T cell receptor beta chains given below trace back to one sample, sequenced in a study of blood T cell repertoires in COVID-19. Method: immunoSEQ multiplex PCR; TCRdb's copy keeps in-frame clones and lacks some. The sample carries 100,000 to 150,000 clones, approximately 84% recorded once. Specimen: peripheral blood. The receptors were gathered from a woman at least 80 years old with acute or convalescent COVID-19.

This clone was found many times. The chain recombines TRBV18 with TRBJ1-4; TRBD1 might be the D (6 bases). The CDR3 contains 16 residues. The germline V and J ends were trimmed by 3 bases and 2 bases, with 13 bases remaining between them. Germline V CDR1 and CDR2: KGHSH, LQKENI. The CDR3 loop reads CASSPQGRVTNEKLFF. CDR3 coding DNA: TGTGCCAGCTCACCCCAGGGGCGTGTGACTAATGAAAAACTGTTTTTT.

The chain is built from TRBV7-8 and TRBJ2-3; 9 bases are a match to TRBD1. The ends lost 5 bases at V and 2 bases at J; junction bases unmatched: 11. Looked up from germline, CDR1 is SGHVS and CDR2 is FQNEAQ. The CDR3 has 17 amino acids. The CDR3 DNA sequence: TGTGCCAGCAGCCCCCACTGGGACAGGGTTTCCACAGATACGCAGTATTTT. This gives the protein CASSPHWDRVSTDTQYF.

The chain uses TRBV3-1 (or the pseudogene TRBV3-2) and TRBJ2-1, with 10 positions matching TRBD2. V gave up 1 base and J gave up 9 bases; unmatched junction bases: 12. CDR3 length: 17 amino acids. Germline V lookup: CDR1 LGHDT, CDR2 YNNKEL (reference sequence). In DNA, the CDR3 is TGTGCCAGCAGCCAAGGTTGGAAGCGGGGGGGCGCGGGTGAGCAGTTCTTC. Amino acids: CASSQGWKRGGAGEQFF.

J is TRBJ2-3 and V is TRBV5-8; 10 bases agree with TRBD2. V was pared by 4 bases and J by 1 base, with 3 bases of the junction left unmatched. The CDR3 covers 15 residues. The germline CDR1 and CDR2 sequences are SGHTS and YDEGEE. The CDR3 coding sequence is TGTGCCAGCAGCGGCGGGACTAGCGGCACAGATACGCAGTATTTT. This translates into CASSGGTSGTDTQYF.

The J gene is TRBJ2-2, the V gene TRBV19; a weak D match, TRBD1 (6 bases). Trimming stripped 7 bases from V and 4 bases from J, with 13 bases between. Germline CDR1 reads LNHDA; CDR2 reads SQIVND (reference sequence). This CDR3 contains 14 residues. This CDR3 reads CASIHRAGTGELFF. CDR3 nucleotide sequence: TGTGCCAGTATCCACAGGGCGGGCACCGGGGAGCTGTTTTTT.

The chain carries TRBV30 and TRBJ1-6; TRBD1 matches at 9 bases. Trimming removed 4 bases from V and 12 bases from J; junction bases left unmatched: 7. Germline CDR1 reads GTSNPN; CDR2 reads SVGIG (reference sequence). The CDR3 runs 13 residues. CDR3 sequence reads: CAWIADRGGPLHF. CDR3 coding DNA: TGTGCCTGGATTGCGGACAGGGGAGGACCCCTCCACTTT.

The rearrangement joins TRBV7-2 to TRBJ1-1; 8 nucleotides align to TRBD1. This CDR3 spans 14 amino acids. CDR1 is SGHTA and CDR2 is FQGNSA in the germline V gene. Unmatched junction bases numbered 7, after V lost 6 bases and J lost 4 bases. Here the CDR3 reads CASRVDRGFTEAFF. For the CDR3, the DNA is TGTGCCAGCAGGGTAGACAGGGGATTCACTGAAGCTTTCTTT.

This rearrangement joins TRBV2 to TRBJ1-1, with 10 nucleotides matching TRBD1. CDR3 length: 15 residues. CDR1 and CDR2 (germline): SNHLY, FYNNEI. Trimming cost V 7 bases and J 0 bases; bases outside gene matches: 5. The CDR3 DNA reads TGTGCCAGCACTCGGACAGGGGGTATGAACACTGAAGCTTTCTTT. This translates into CASTRTGGMNTEAFF.

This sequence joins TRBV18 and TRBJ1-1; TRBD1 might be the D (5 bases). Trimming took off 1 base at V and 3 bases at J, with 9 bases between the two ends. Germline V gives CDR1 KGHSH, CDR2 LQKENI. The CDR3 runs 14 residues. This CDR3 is CASSPLSGDTEAFF. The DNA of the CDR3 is TGTGCCAGCTCACCACTCTCGGGGGACACTGAAGCTTTCTTT.

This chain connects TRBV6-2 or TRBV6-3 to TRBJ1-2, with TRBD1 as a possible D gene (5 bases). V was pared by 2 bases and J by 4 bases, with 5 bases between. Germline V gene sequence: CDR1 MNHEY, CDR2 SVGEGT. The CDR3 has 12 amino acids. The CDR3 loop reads CASSYTGYGYTF. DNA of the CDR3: TGTGCCAGCAGTTACACAGGCTATGGCTACACCTTC.

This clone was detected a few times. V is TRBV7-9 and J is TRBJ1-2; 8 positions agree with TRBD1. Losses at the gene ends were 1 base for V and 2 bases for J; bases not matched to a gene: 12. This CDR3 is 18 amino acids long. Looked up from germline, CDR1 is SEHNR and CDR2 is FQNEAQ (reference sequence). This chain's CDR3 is CASSLGRRQGARNYGYTF. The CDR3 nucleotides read TGTGCCAGCAGCTTAGGAAGGCGGCAGGGGGCGCGCAACTATGGCTACACCTTC.

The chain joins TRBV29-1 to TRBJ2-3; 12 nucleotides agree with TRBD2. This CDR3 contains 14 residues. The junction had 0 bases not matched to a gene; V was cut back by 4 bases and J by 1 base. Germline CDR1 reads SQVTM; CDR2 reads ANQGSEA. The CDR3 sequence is CSVGLAGGTDTQYF. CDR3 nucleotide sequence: TGCAGCGTTGGACTAGCGGGGGGCACAGATACGCAGTATTTT.

CDR3 amino acids: CASSQEQGWNGYTF. Here the CDR3 DNA reads TGTGCCAGCAGCCAAGAACAGGGGTGGAATGGCTACACCTTC. V gene TRBV3-1 (or the pseudogene TRBV3-2) combines with J gene TRBJ1-2, with 7 nucleotides matching TRBD1. CDR3 length: 14 residues. CDR1 and CDR2 from the germline V gene are LGHDT and YNNKEL (reference sequence). V lost 0 bases to trimming and J lost 6 bases; unmatched junction nucleotides: 4.

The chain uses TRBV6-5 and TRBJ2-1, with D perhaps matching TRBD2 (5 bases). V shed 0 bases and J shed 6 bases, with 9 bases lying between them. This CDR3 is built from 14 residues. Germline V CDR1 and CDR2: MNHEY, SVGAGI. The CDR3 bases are TGTGCCAGCAGTTACTCGAGAGGGTTCAATGAGCAGTTCTTC. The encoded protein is CASSYSRGFNEQFF.

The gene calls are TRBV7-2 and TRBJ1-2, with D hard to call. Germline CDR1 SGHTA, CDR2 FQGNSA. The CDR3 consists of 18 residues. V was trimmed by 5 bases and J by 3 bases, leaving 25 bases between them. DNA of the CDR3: TGTGCCAGCAGCCCAACAGTGAACCCGCCCGGTTCTTACTATGGCTACACCTTC. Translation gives CASSPTVNPPGSYYGYTF.

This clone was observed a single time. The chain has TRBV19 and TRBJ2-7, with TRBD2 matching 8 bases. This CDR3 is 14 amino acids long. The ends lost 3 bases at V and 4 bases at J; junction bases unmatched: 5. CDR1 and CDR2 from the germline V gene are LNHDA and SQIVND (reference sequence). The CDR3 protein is CASSILAGRYEQYF. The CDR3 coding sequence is TGTGCCAGTAGTATTTTAGCGGGACGGTACGAGCAGTACTTC.

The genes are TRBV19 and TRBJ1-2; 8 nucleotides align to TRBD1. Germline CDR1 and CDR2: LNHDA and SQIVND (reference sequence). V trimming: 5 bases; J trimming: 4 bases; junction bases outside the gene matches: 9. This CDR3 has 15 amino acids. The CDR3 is CASSVATGGRYGYTF. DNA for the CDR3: TGTGCCAGTAGTGTAGCAACAGGGGGTCGCTATGGCTACACCTTC.

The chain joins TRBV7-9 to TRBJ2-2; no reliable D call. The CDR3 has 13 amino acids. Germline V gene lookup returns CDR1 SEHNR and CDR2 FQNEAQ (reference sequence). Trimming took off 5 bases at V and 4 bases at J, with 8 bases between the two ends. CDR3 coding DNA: TGTGCCAGCAGCCTTAGCTCCACCGGGGAGCTGTTTTTT. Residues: CASSLSSTGELFF. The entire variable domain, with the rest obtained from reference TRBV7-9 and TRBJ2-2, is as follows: DTGVSQNPRHKITKRGQNVTFRCDPISEHNRLYWYRQTLGQGPEFLTYFQNEAQLEKSRLLSDRFSAERPKGSFSTLEIQRTEQGDSAMYLCASSLSSTGELFFGEGSRLTVL.

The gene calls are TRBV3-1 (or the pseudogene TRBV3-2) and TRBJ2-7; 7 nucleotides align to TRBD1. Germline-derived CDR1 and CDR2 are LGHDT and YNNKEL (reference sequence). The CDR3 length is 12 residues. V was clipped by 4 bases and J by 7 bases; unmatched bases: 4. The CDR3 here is CASSPTGREQYF. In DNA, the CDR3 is TGTGCCAGCAGCCCGACAGGGCGTGAGCAGTACTTC.

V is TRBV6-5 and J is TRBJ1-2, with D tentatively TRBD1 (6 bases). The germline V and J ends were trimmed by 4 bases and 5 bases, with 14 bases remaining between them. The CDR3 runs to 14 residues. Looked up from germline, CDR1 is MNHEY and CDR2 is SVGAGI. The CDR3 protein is CASSSYVGQYGYTF. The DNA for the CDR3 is TGTGCCAGCAGTTCCTACGTTGGACAGTATGGCTACACCTTC.

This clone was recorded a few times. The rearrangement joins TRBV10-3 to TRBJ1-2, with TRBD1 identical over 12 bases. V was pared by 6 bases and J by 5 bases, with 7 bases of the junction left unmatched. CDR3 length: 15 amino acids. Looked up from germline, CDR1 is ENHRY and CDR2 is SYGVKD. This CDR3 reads CAISMGQGARYGYTF. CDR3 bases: TGTGCCATCAGCATGGGACAGGGGGCACGGTATGGCTACACCTTC.

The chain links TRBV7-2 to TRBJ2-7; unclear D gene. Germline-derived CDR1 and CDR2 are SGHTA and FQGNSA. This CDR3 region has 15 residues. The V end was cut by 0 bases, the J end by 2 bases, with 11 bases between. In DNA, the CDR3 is TGTGCCAGCAGCTTAGCCCCTCACTCCACCTACGAGCAGTACTTC. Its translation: CASSLAPHSTYEQYF.

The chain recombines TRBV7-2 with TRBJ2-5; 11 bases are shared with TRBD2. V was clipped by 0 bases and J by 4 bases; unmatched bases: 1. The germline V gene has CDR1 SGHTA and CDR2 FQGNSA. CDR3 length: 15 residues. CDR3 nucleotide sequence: TGTGCCAGCAGCTTAGCTAGCGGGGGGGTAGAGACCCAGTACTTC. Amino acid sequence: CASSLASGGVETQYF.